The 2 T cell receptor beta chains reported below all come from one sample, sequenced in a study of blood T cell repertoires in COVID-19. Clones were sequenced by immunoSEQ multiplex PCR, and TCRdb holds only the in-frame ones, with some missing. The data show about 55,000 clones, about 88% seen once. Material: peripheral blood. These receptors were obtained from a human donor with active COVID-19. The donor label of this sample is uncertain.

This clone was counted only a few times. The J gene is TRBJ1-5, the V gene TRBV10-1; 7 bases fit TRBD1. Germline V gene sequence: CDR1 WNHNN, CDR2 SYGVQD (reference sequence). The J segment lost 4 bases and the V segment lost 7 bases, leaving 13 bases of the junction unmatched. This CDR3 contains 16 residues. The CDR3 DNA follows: TGCGCCAGCATTAAGTCTAGACAGGGACGAAATCAGCCCCAGCATTTT. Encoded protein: CASIKSRQGRNQPQHF.

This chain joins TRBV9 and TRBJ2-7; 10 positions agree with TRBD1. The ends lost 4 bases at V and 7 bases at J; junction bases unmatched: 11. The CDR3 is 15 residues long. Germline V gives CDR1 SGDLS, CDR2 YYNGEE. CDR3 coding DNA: TGTGCCAGCAGCACGAGGGGACAGGGGCTTCAAGAGCAGTACTTC. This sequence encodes CASSTRGQGLQEQYF.